One sample yielded the 31 T cell receptor beta chains listed below, sequenced in a study of tumor and adjacent non-tumor tissue in lung cancer. Three rounds of nested PCR, following a modified ARM-PCR protocol, produced the TCRbeta library. TCRdb reprocessed the multiplex PCR reads with MiXCR, giving one entry per CDR3 protein. The table shows about 86,000 distinct CDR3 sequences, with roughly three quarters occurring only once. RNA was extracted from bulk tissue without any cell sorting. More than 3 cm separated this lung sample from the edge of the tumor. The source material was distant non-tumor lung tissue. The receptors stem from a woman in her 50s with non-small cell lung cancer.

This clonotype was detected once. Its ends do not fully match the called genes, so a read error is possible. The J gene is TRBJ1-3, the V gene TRBV28; 8 positions match TRBD1. Germline-derived CDR1 and CDR2 are MDHEN and SYDVKM. The CDR3 is 15 amino acids. This CDR3 reads CAISSGTGSGNTMYF. The CDR3 nucleotides read TGTGCCATCAGCTCCGGGACAGGCTCTGGAAACACCATGTATTTT.

Comments on this clonotype: Since the CDR3 does not end with the conserved phenylalanine or tryptophan, this likely comes from a read error. The CDR3 region has the DNA TGCACCAGCACTAACGGTAGCTCCTACGAGCAGTACATC. This encodes CTSTNGSSYEQYI. V gene TRBV10-2 combines with J gene TRBJ2-7; D not certain. Germline V gene data show CDR1 as WSHSY and CDR2 as SAAADI. This CDR3 has 13 residues.

Concerning this clonotype: It may be a read error: a sequence one base away is much more abundant. The chain employs TRBV24-1 and TRBJ2-5, with D perhaps TRBD1 (5 bases). The CDR3 extends over 13 amino acids. Germline lookup yields CDR1 KGHDR and CDR2 SFDVKD. V dropped 9 bases and J dropped 2 bases, with 12 bases sitting between them. CDR3 residues: CATCGAPQETQYF. DNA for the CDR3: TGTGCCACCTGTGGGGCACCTCAAGAGACCCAGTACTTC.

Concerning this clonotype itself: At one end, the junction sequence differs from germline, possibly due to a read error. The chain employs TRBV29-1 and TRBJ1-1; tentative D call: TRBD1 (5 bases). There are 13 residues in the CDR3. Germline loops: CDR1 SQVTM, CDR2 ANQGSEA. The CDR3 loop is CSAHIPTGAEAIF. CDR3 DNA sequence: TGCAGCGCCCACATCCCCACAGGAGCTGAAGCTATCTTT.

The chain links TRBV6-1 to TRBJ2-1, with 10 bases identical to TRBD1. The J segment lost 8 bases and the V segment lost 7 bases, leaving 11 bases of the junction unmatched. The germline V gene encodes CDR1 MNHNS and CDR2 SASEGT. This CDR3 comprises 15 residues. The CDR3 here is CASNEGQGSMDEQFF. For the CDR3, the DNA is TGTGCCAGCAATGAGGGACAGGGGTCGATGGATGAGCAGTTCTTC.

The chain links TRBV11-2 to TRBJ2-7; D uncertain. CDR3 length: 13 amino acids. The germline CDR1 and CDR2 sequences are SGHAT and FQNNGV. V shed 4 bases and J shed 6 bases, with 13 bases lying between them. CDR3 sequence (DNA): TGTGCCAGCAGCTCGGAAGCAGGAGTCGAGCAGTACTTC. As protein: CASSSEAGVEQYF.

In this sample, this clonotype turned up once. The junction does not match germline at one end; this may be a read error. The chain employs TRBV12-3 or TRBV12-4 and TRBJ2-2; 7 bases agree with TRBD1. This CDR3 spans 15 amino acids. CDR3 region: CASILTGLDTGDLLF. CDR3 bases: TGTGCCAGCATTTTGACAGGGTTGGACACCGGGGACCTGCTTTTT.

As regards this clonotype: In this CDR3 the conserved last residue, phenylalanine or tryptophan, is missing, so a read error is likely. Because the CDR3's place on the DNA is in doubt, the DNA is left out and the CDR3 is given as listed by TCRdb. The chain uses TRBV6-5 and TRBJ1-1. The CDR3 is 12 residues long, ends included. Germline CDR1 MNHEY, CDR2 SVGAGI. CDR3 amino acids: CASNYRGTDSFL.

Notes on this clonotype: As the CDR3 is not closed by the conserved phenylalanine or tryptophan, this likely results from a read error. V gene TRBV6-5 combines with J gene TRBJ2-1; 10 positions match TRBD1. CDR1 and CDR2 (germline): MNHEY, SVGAGI. Losses at the gene ends were 8 bases for V and 7 bases for J; bases not matched to a gene: 8. The CDR3 sequence is 14 residues long. The CDR3 reads CASGRQGAGNEQFI. CDR3 nucleotides: TGTGCCAGCGGGAGACAGGGGGCGGGTAATGAGCAGTTCATC.

The sample holds a few counts of this clonotype. Its ends do not fully match the called genes, so a read error is possible. V gene TRBV29-1 combines with J gene TRBJ2-1; TRBD2 aligns across 7 bases. CDR1 and CDR2 (germline): SQVTM, ANQGSEA. The CDR3 totals 15 residues. CDR3 residues: CSVELCGSSYNEQFF. The CDR3 DNA is TGCAGTGTTGAACTGTGCGGGAGCTCCTACAATGAGCAATTCTTC.

On this clonotype: A junction boundary mismatches the germline segment, possibly from a read error. V and J are TRBV19 and TRBJ2-7; D tentatively fits TRBD1 or TRBD2 (5 bases each). The CDR3 is 13 amino acids. Per the germline V gene, CDR1 is LNHDA and CDR2 is SQIVND (reference sequence). Here the CDR3 DNA reads TGTGCCAGTAGTCCGGGGCTAGGATACGAGCGGTACTTC. Residues: CASSPGLGYERYF. Supplemented by reference TRBV19 and TRBJ2-7, the full variable domain reads DGGITQSPKYLFRKEGQNVTLSCEQNLNHDAMYWYRQDPGQGLRLIYYSQIVNDFQKGDIAEGYSVSREKKESFPLTVTSAQKNPTAFYLCASSPGLGYERYFGPGTRLTVT.

About this clonotype: A much larger clone is a single base away; this may be a read error. CDR3 sequence (DNA): TGTGCCAGCAGTCCACTAGCGAGACTCTACAATGAGCGGTTCTTC. Amino acids: CASSPLARLYNERFF. V is TRBV27 and J is TRBJ2-1; 7 nucleotides align to TRBD2. This CDR3 is 15 amino acids long. In germline, CDR1 is MNHEY, CDR2 SMNVEV (reference sequence).

This CDR3 reads CARSTGPGRTYEQYF. CDR3 bases: TGTGCCAGAAGCACCGGACCAGGGCGCACCTACGAGCAGTACTTC. The gene calls are TRBV11-2 and TRBJ2-7; TRBD1 is a possible D gene (5 bases). Germline V lookup: CDR1 SGHAT, CDR2 FQNNGV. This CDR3 has 15 amino acids. V gave up 9 bases and J gave up 2 bases, with 20 bases separating them.

This clonotype has a single count. The junction differs from germline at one of its ends, possibly a read error. The chain uses TRBV10-3 and TRBJ2-4; D perhaps matches TRBD2 (6 bases). From germline, CDR1 is ENHRY and CDR2 SYGVKD. The CDR3 has 13 amino acids. CDR3: CGISANGGDNQYF. The CDR3 DNA reads as TGTGGCATCAGTGCAAACGGGGGAGACAATCAGTACTTC.

The V call is TRBV6-1, the J call TRBJ2-5, with D unresolved. CDR3 size: 14 residues. The V end lost 7 bases, the J end lost 14 bases, and 26 bases lay between the germline ends. CDR1 MNHNS and CDR2 SASEGT come from the germline V gene. The CDR3 DNA sequence: TGTGCCAGCATGTTAGGGCAAGCCCCGGAGATCCAATACTTC. Amino acids: CASMLGQAPEIQYF.

Concerning this clonotype: The conserved phenylalanine or tryptophan is not found at the CDR3 terminus, so this likely reflects a read error. The limits of the CDR3 on the DNA are not certain, so only TCRdb's listed CDR3 is given. The chain couples TRBV28 to TRBJ1-2; no check of the table's D call, TRBD1, against the DNA was made. The germline CDR1 and CDR2 sequences are MDHEN and SYDVKM. The CDR3 is 16 amino acids in total, end residues counted. CDR3 amino acids: CASSQGTITGGYGYAS.

Concerning this clonotype: One base away lies a much larger clone, so this may be a sequencing read error. The chain couples TRBV28 to TRBJ2-1; the D is unclear. Germline lookup yields CDR1 MDHEN and CDR2 SYDVKM. The CDR3 has 16 residues. The chain's CDR3 is CASSSRKWQKYSEQFF. The CDR3 bases are TGTGCCAGCAGTTCTCGCAAGTGGCAGAAGTACAGTGAGCAGTTCTTC.

Comments on this clonotype: A junction end diverges from the germline sequence, so it may reflect a read error. The V gene is TRBV11-2, the J gene TRBJ2-1, with D possibly TRBD2 on 5 matching bases. This CDR3 contains 15 residues. Germline V gene data show CDR1 as SGHAT and CDR2 as FQNNGV. The CDR3 DNA reads TGTGCCAGCGGCTTAGAATCCAACGGGAATCATGAGCAGTTCTTC. Protein product: CASGLESNGNHEQFF.

On this clonotype itself: No conserved phenylalanine or tryptophan ends this CDR3, so it is likely a read error. The CDR3 DNA sequence: TGTGCCAGCAGTGAAGTAGCGGAGTTTTTAGGGGAGCTGTTTCTT. Encoded protein: CASSEVAEFLGELFL. The V gene is TRBV6-1, the J gene TRBJ2-2, with a possible D match to TRBD2 (6 bases). V dropped 1 base and J dropped 8 bases, with 14 bases sitting between them. This CDR3 has 15 residues. Per germline, CDR1 MNHNS and CDR2 SASEGT.

Points on this clonotype: A single base separates this from a much larger clone, so it may be a read error. The conserved final phenylalanine or tryptophan is absent from the CDR3, which likely points to a read error. J is TRBJ2-1 and V is TRBV5-1; no clear D gene. In germline, CDR1 is SGHRS, CDR2 YFSETQ. Trimming took 0 bases from V and 9 from J, leaving 10 bases between them. This CDR3 is built from 13 residues. The CDR3 is CASSLVVAVEQFL. CDR3 bases: TGCGCCAGCAGCTTGGTTGTAGCAGTTGAGCAGTTCTTA.

The rearrangement links TRBV7-9 to TRBJ2-7, with a weak D call TRBD2 (6 bases). There are 13 residues in the CDR3. The V gene's germline CDR1 is SEHNR and CDR2 FQNEAQ (reference sequence). The CDR3 sequence: CPTSAGTGYEQYF. CDR3 nucleotide sequence: TGTCCCACCAGCGCCGGGACTGGTTATGAGCAGTACTTC. Full variable domain (outside the CDR3, taken from reference TRBV7-9 and TRBJ2-7): DTGVSQNPRHKITKRGQNVTFRCDPISEHNRLYWYRQTLGQGPEFLTYFQNEAQLEKSRLLSDRFSAERPKGSFSTLEIQRTEQGDSAMYLCPTSAGTGYEQYFGPGTRLTVT.

As for this clonotype: One end of the junction does not line up with germline, which may come from a read error. The chain links TRBV12-3 or TRBV12-4 to TRBJ2-4; 8 nucleotides agree with TRBD2. The CDR3 consists of 17 residues. CDR3 DNA sequence: TGTGTCAGCAGCCCGTACGGGGGGGTGGTTGCCAAAAACATTCAGCACTTC. As protein: CVSSPYGGVVAKNIQHF.

This chain joins TRBV10-3 and TRBJ2-6; D uncertain. The CDR3 is made up of 13 amino acids. Germline CDR1 is ENHRY and CDR2 is SYGVKD. V shed 10 bases and J shed 4 bases, with 11 bases lying between them. CDR3 region: CATSETGANVLTF. CDR3 sequence (DNA): TGTGCCACTAGTGAGACAGGGGCCAACGTCCTGACTTTC.

Note on this clonotype: Mismatch with germline at one junction end may stem from a read error. The gene calls are TRBV5-5 and TRBJ2-7; possibly TRBD2 for D (6 bases). The CDR3 is 15 residues long. In germline, CDR1 is SGHKS, CDR2 YYEKEE (reference sequence). CDR3 bases: TGTGCCAGCAGTTTGGAGGGCACCATCATCTACGAGCAGTACTTC. It yields the protein CASSLEGTIIYEQYF.

This clonotype was observed at least ten times. The rearrangement uses TRBV12-3 or TRBV12-4 and TRBJ2-7; D ambiguous. This CDR3 has 15 amino acids. V was trimmed by 6 bases and J by 1 base, leaving 16 bases between them. CDR3 coding DNA: TGTGCCAGCAGCCCATACCACGGCAGTTCCTACGAGCAGTACTTC. This gives the protein CASSPYHGSSYEQYF.

This chain joins TRBV6-5 and TRBJ2-7; tentatively, D is TRBD2 (7 bases). V lost 6 bases, J lost 6 bases, and 21 bases lay in between. The germline V gene has CDR1 MNHEY and CDR2 SVGAGI. CDR3 length equals 15 residues. CDR3 coding DNA: TGTGCCAGCAGACGTAGGATAGGGGGGGAATGCGAGCAGTACTTC. As protein: CASRRRIGGECEQYF.

As regards this clonotype: One end of the junction does not line up with germline, which may come from a read error. J is TRBJ1-5 and V is TRBV6-1; D unresolved. Germline V gene lookup returns CDR1 MNHNS and CDR2 SASEGT. This CDR3 has 14 residues. CDR3 loop: CGSSGVSEAQPQHF. As DNA, the CDR3 is TGTGGCAGCAGCGGGGTGAGTGAGGCACAGCCCCAGCATTTT.

Concerning this clonotype itself: The junction departs from germline at one end; a sequencing error may be responsible. The rearrangement uses TRBV5-4 and TRBJ2-3, with TRBD2 matching 7 bases. Germline V gives CDR1 SGHNT, CDR2 YYREEE (reference sequence). CDR3 length: 15 amino acids. Written as DNA, the CDR3 is TGTGTCAGCAGCTTGTCCGGGACTATCGCAGATACGCAGTATTTT. Translating gives CVSSLSGTIADTQYF. Full variable domain (missing parts from reference TRBV5-4 and TRBJ2-3): ETGVTQSPTHLIKTRGQQVTLRCSSQSGHNTVSWYQQALGQGPQFIFQYYREEENGRGNFPPRFSGLQFPNYSSELNVNALELDDSALYLCVSSLSGTIADTQYFGPGTRLTVL.

About this clonotype: A much larger clonotype is one base distant, so this may be a read error. The gene calls are TRBV19 and TRBJ2-1; D is perhaps TRBD1 or TRBD2 (5 bases each). Per the germline V gene, CDR1 is LNHDA and CDR2 is SQIVND (reference sequence). The CDR3 has 13 amino acids. The CDR3 sequence is CASSRDVYNGQFF. The CDR3 region has the DNA TGTGCCAGTAGTAGGGACGTATACAATGGGCAGTTCTTC. Full variable domain (rest looked up from reference TRBV19 and TRBJ2-1): DGGITQSPKYLFRKEGQNVTLSCEQNLNHDAMYWYRQDPGQGLRLIYYSQIVNDFQKGDIAEGYSVSREKKESFPLTVTSAQKNPTAFYLCASSRDVYNGQFFGPGTRLTVL.

The V call is TRBV6-5, the J call TRBJ1-1; unclear D gene. CDR3 length: 9 amino acids. Germline V gives CDR1 MNHEY, CDR2 SVGAGI. V was cut by 7 bases and J by 13 bases, with 10 bases left in between. Written as DNA, the CDR3 is TGTGCCAGCAACAGAAGGGTTTTCTTT. Residues: CASNRRVFF.

Comments on this clonotype: The junction departs from germline at one end; a sequencing error may be responsible. The rearrangement uses TRBV14 and TRBJ1-1, with a weak D call TRBD1 (5 bases). CDR3 length equals 13 residues. The germline V gene encodes CDR1 SGHDN and CDR2 FVKESK. The CDR3 sequence is CASRAEGFTEAYF. As DNA, the CDR3 is TGTGCCAGCAGAGCTGAGGGGTTCACTGAAGCTTACTTT.